This TCR beta chain is drawn from a study of human T cells and chemical hapten exposure. Study information: Patches with 0.01% DPC went on the upper back, and the tests were read at 6 days. Findings and limits, study-wide: Sensitization with DPC brought no change to TCRs above 1 in 1000 in frequency. Compared to controls, expanded TCRs made significantly more large clusters of similar CDR3s.

The CDR3 length is 17 residues. Looked up from germline, CDR1 is LGHDT and CDR2 is YNNKEL (reference sequence). J was trimmed by 2 bases and V by 2 bases; bases with no gene match: 7. TCRdb re-derived calls from the RACE reads in MiXCR, one entry per CDR3 protein. The table lists 70,000 to 100,000 distinct CDR3 sequences, roughly 7.1% of them singletons. Time point here: patch test 1, 2 weeks after DPC sensitization. Sample treatment: therapeutic diphenylcyclopropenone sensitization with weekly scalp DPC. This clonotype has a handful of counts. Its antigen is undetermined. The specimen was whole blood, collected in connection with sensitization to the hapten diphenylcyclopropenone (DPC). The TCR sequence derives from a woman between 25 and 40 years old with alopecia areata. Some clones in this sample may be carry-over from other donors' samples. This chain connects TRBV3-1 to TRBJ2-3; the match to TRBD1 covers 10 bases. The CDR3, as DNA: TGTGCCAGCAGCCAAAGACTGGGGACAGGGGACACAGATACGCAGTATTTT. The encoded protein is CASSQRLGTGDTDTQYF.